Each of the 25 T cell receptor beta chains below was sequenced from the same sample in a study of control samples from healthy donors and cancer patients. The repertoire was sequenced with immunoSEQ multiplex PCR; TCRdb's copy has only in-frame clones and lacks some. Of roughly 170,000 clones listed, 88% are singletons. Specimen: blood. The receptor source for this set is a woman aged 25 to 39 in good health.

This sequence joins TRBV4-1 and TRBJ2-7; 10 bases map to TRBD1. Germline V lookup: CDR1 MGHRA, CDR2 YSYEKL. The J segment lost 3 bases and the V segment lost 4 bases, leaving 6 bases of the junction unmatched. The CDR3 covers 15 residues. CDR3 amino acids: CASSRAGTGDYEQYF. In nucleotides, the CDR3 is TGCGCCAGCAGCCGAGCCGGGACAGGGGACTACGAGCAGTACTTC.

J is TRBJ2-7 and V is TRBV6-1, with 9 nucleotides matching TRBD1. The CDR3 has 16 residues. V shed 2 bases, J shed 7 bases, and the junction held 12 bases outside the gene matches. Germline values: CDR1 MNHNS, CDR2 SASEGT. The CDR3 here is CASSEIIGTGLGEQYV. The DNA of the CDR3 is TGTGCCAGCAGTGAAATTATAGGGACAGGGCTGGGGGAGCAGTACGTC.

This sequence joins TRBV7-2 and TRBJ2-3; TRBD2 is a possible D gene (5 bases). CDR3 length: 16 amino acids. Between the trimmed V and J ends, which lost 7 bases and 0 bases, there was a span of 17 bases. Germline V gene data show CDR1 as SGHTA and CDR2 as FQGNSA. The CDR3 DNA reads TGTGCCAGCACCCCGGGCGGACTCGTAAGCACAGATACGCAGTATTTT. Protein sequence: CASTPGGLVSTDTQYF. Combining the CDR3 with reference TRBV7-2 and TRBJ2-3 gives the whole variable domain GAGVSQSPSNKVTEKGKDVELRCDPISGHTALYWYRQSLGQGLEFLIYFQGNSAPDKSGLPSDRFSAERTGGSVSTLTIQRTQQEDSAVYLCASTPGGLVSTDTQYFGPGTRLTVL.

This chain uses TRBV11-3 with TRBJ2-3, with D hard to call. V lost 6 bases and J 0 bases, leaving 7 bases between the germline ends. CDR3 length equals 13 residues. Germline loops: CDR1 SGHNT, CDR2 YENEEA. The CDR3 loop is CASSQFSTDTQYF. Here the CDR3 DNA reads TGTGCCAGCAGTCAGTTTAGCACAGATACGCAGTATTTT.

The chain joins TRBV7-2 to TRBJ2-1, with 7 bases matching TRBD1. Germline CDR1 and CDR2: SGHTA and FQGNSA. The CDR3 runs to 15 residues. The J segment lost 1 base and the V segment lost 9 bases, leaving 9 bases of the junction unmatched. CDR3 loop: CASVTGESSYNEQFF. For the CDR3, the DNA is TGTGCCAGTGTTACAGGGGAGAGTTCCTACAATGAGCAGTTCTTC.

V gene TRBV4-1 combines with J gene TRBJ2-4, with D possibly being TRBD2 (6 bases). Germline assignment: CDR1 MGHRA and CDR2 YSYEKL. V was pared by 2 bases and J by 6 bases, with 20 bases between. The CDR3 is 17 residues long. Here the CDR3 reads CASSQPRAREDRNIQYF. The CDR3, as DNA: TGCGCCAGCAGCCAACCTCGGGCCAGGGAGGATAGAAACATTCAGTACTTC.

CDR3 in amino acids: CASRLAGNTGELFF. The CDR3 coding sequence is TGTGCCAGCAGACTAGCGGGAAACACCGGGGAGCTGTTTTTT. The chain uses TRBV14 and TRBJ2-2, with 10 bases identical to TRBD2. With 6 bases clipped from V and 2 bases from J, the junction kept 0 bases outside the gene matches. Germline V lookup: CDR1 SGHDN, CDR2 FVKESK. This CDR3 is 14 amino acids long. Combining the CDR3 with reference TRBV14 and TRBJ2-2 gives the whole variable domain EAGVTQFPSHSVIEKGQTVTLRCDPISGHDNLYWYRRVMGKEIKFLLHFVKESKQDESGMPNNRFLAERTGGTYSTLKVQPAELEDSGVYFCASRLAGNTGELFFGEGSRLTVL.

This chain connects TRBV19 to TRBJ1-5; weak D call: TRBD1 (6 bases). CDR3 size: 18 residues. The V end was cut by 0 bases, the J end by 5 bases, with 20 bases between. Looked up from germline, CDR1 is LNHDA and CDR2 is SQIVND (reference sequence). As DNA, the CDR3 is TGTGCCAGTAGTATAGAGGGCAGGGGACGAAGGTCGGATCAGCCCCAGCATTTT. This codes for CASSIEGRGRRSDQPQHF.

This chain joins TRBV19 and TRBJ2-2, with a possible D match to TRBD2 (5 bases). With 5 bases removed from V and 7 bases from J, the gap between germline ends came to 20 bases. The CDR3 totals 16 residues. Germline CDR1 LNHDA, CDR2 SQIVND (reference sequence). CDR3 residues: CASSVSSGGYGGELFF. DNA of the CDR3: TGTGCCAGTAGTGTGAGTTCAGGCGGGTATGGCGGGGAGCTGTTTTTT.

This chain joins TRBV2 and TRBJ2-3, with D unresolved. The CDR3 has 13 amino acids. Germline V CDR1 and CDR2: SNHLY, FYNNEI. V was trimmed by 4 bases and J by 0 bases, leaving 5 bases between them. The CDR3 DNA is TGTGCCAGCAGTGTTGAGAGCACAGATACGCAGTATTTT. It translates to CASSVESTDTQYF.

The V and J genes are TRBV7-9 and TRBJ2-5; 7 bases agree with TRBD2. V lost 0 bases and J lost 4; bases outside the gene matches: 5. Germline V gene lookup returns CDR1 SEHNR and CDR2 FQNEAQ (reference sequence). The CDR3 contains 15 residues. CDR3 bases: TGTGCCAGCAGCTTAGCGCAGGGAGGGGTAGAGACCCAGTACTTC. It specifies CASSLAQGGVETQYF.

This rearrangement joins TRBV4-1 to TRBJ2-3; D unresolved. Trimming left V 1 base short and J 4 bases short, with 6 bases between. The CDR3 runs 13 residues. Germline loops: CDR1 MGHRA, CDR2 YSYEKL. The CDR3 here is CASSQAYPDTQYF. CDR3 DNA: TGCGCCAGCAGCCAAGCGTACCCAGATACGCAGTATTTT.

The chain's CDR3 is CSPRGPGIYLSSPLHF. The CDR3 nucleotides read TGCAGCCCAAGGGGGCCCGGCATTTATTTGAGTTCACCCCTCCACTTT. The chain combines TRBV29-1 with TRBJ1-6; 7 bases fit TRBD1. V lost 8 bases and J lost 9; bases outside the gene matches: 19. Looked up from germline, CDR1 is SQVTM and CDR2 is ANQGSEA. The CDR3 has 16 residues.

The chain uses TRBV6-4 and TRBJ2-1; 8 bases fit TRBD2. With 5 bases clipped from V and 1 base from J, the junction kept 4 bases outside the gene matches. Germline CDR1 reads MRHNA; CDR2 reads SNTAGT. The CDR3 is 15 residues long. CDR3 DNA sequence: TGTGCCAGCAGTCGGCGGGGGGAATCCTACAATGAGCAGTTCTTC. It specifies CASSRRGESYNEQFF.

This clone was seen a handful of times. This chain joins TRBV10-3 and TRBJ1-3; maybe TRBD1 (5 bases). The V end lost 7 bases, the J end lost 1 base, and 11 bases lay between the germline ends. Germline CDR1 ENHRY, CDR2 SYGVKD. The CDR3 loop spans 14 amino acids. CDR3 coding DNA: TGTGCCATCACGGGGGGGACGTCTGGAAACACCATATATTTT. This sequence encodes CAITGGTSGNTIYF.

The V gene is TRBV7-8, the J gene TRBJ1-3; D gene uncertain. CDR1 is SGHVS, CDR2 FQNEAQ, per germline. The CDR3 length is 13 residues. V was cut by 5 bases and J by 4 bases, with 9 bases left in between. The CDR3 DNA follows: TGTGCCAGCAGCCTGGCCCCAGGAAACACCATATATTTT. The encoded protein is CASSLAPGNTIYF.

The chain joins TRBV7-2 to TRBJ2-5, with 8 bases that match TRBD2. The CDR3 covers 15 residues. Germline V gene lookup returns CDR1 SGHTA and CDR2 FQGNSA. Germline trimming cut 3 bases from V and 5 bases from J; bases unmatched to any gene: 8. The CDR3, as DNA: TGTGCCAGCAGCTTGAGGCGGGGGGTGGAGGAGACCCAGTACTTC. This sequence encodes CASSLRRGVEETQYF.

The CDR3 sequence is CASSFAVLSGTRPSTDTQYF. Here the CDR3 DNA reads TGCGCCAGCAGCTTCGCGGTCTTAAGCGGAACCCGGCCTAGCACAGATACGCAGTATTTT. The chain recombines TRBV5-1 with TRBJ2-3, with D possibly being TRBD2 (5 bases). The CDR3 has 20 amino acids. V was pared by 2 bases and J by 0 bases, with 25 bases between. Germline V gene sequence: CDR1 SGHRS, CDR2 YFSETQ.

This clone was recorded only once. The CDR3 DNA follows: TGTGCCAGCAGCGCCCCGGCGGAGCTCTACGAGCAGTACTTC. Its translation: CASSAPAELYEQYF. The chain recombines TRBV7-9 with TRBJ2-7, with D uncertain. This CDR3 has 14 residues. Germline V gene lookup returns CDR1 SEHNR and CDR2 FQNEAQ (reference sequence). The ends were cut back, 5 bases at V and 3 bases at J, with 14 bases in the middle.

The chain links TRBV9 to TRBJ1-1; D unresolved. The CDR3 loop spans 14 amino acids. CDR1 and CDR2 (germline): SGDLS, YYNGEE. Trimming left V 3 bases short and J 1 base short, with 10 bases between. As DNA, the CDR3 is TGTGCCAGCAGCGGGGAGACGGGGAACACTGAAGCTTTCTTT. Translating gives CASSGETGNTEAFF. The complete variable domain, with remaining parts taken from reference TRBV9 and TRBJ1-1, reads DSGVTQTPKHLITATGQRVTLRCSPRSGDLSVYWYQQSLDQGLQFLIQYYNGEERAKGNILERFSAQQFPDLHSELNLSSLELGDSALYFCASSGETGNTEAFFGQGTRLTVV.

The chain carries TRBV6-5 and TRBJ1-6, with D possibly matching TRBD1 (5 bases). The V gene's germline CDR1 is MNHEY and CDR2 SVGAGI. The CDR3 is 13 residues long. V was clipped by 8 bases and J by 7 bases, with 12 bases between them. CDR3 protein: CASARDGNSPLHF. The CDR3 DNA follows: TGTGCCAGCGCGAGGGACGGCAATTCACCCCTCCACTTT.

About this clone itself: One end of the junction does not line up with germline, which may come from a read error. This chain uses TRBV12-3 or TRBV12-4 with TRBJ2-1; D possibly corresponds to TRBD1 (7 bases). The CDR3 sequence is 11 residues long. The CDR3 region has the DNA TGTGCCAGCAGCAACCAGGGGGAGCGGGTCTTC. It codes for CASSNQGERVF.

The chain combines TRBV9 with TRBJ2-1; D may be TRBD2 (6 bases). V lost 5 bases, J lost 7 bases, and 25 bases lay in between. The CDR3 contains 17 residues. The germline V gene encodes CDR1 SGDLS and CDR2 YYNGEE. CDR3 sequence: CASRNSGPEGVRNEQFF. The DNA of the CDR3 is TGTGCCAGCAGAAATAGCGGTCCCGAAGGGGTGAGGAATGAGCAGTTCTTC.

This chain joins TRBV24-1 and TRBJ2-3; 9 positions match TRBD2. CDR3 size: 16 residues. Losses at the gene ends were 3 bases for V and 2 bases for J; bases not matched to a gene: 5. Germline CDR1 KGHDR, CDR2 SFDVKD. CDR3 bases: TGTGCCACCAGTGATCCGGGACTAGCTTTCACAGATACGCAGTATTTT. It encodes CATSDPGLAFTDTQYF.

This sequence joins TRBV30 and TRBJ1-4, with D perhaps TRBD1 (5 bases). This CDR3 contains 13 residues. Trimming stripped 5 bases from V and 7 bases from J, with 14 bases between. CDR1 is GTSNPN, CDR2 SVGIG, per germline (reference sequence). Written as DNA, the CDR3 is TGTGCCTGGCGGGGACGGGATGTTGAAAAACTGTTTTTT. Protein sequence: CAWRGRDVEKLFF.